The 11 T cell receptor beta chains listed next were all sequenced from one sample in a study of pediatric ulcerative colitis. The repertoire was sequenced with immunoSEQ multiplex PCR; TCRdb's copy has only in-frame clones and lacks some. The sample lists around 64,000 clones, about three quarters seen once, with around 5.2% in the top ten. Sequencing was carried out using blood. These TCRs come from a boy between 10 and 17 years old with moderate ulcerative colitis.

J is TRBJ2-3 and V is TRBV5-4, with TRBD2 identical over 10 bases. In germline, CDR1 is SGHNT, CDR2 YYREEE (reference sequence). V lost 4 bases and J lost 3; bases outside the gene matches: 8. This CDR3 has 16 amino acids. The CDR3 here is CASSAPASGSTDTQYF. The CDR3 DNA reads TGTGCCAGCAGCGCTCCAGCTAGCGGGAGTACAGATACGCAGTATTTT.

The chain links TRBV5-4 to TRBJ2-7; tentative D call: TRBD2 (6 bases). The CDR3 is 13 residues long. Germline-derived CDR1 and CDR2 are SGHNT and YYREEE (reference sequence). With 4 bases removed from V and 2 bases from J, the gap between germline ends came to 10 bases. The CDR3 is CASSVRTTYEQYF. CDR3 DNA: TGTGCCAGCAGCGTGCGGACTACCTACGAGCAGTACTTC.

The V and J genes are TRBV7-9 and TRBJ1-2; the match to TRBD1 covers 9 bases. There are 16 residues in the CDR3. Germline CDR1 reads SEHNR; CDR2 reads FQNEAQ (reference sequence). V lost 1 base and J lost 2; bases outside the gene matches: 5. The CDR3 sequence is CASSLGGQGINYGYTF. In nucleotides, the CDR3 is TGTGCCAGCAGCTTAGGGGGACAGGGTATAAACTATGGCTACACCTTC.

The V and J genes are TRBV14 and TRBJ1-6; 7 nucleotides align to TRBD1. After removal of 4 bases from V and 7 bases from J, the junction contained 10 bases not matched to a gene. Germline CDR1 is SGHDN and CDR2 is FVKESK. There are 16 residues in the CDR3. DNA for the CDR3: TGTGCCAGCAGCCCCCAGAGGGGGCAGACGAATTCACCCCTCCACTTT. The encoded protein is CASSPQRGQTNSPLHF.

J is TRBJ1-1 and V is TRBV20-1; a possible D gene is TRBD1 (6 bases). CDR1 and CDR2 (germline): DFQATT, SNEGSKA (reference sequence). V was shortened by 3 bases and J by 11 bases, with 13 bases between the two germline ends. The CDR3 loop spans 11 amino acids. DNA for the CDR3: TGCAGTGCTAGGCCGCAGGGGATGGCTTTCTTT. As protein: CSARPQGMAFF.

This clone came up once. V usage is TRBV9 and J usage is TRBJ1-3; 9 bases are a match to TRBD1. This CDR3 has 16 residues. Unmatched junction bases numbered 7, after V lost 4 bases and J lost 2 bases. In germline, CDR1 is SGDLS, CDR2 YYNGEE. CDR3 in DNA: TGTGCCAGCAGCTCACAGGGGGCTATTGCTGGAAACACCATATATTTT. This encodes CASSSQGAIAGNTIYF.

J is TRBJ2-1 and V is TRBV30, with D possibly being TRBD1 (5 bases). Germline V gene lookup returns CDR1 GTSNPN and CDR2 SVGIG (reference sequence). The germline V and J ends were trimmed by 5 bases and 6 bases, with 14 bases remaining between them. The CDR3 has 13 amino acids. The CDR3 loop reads CAWRPTAFNEQFF. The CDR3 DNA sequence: TGTGCCTGGCGCCCGACAGCTTTCAATGAGCAGTTCTTC.

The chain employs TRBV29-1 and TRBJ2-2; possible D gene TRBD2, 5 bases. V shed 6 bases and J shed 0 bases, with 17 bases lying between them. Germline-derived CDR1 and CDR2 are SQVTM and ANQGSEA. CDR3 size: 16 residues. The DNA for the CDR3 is TGCAGCGTCCGGACTGGGCAGCCATCGAACACCGGGGAGCTGTTTTTT. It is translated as CSVRTGQPSNTGELFF.

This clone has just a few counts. CDR3 sequence reads: CASSTTGSNSPLHF. In DNA form, the CDR3 reads TGTGCCAGCAGTACGACAGGCAGCAATTCACCCCTCCACTTT. The V gene is TRBV27, the J gene TRBJ1-6, with a possible D match to TRBD1 (6 bases). The CDR3 is 14 residues long. The V end was cut by 5 bases, the J end by 7 bases, with 12 bases between. CDR1 and CDR2 (germline): MNHEY, SMNVEV (reference sequence).

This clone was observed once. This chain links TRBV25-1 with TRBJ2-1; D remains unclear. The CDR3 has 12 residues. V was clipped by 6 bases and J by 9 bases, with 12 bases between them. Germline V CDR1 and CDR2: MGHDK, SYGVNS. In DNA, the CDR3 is TGTGCCAGCAGAAACCTAGTCACTGAGCAGTTCTTC. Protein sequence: CASRNLVTEQFF.

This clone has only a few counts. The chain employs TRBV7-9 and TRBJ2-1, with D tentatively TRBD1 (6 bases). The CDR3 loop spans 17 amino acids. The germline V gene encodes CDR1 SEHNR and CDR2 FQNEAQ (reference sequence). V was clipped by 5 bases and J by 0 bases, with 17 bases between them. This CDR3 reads CASSPTWDTSSYNEQFF. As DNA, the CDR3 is TGTGCCAGCAGCCCTACCTGGGACACCAGCTCCTACAATGAGCAGTTCTTC.